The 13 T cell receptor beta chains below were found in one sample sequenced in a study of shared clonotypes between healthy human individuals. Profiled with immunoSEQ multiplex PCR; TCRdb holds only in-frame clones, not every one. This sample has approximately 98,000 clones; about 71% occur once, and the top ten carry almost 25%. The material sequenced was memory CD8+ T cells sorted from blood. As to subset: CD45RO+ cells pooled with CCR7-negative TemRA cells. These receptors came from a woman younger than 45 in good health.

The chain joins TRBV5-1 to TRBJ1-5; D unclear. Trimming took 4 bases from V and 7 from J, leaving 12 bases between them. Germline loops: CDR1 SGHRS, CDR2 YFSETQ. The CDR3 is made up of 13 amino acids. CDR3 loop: CASSRWEGQPQHF. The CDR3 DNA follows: TGCGCCAGCAGCCGCTGGGAAGGCCAGCCCCAGCATTTT.

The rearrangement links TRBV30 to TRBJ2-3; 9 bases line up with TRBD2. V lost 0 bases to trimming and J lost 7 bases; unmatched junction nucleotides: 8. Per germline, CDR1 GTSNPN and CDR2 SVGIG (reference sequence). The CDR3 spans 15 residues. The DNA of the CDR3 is TGTGCCTGGAGTGTACCGGCGGGAGGGACAAATACGCAGTATTTT. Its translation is CAWSVPAGGTNTQYF.

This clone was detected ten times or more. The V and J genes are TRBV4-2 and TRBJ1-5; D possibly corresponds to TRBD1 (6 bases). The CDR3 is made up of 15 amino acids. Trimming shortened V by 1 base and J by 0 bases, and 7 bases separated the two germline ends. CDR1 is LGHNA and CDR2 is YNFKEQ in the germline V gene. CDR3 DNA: TGTGCCAGCAGCCAAGGGACAGATAGCAATCAGCCCCAGCATTTT. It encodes CASSQGTDSNQPQHF.

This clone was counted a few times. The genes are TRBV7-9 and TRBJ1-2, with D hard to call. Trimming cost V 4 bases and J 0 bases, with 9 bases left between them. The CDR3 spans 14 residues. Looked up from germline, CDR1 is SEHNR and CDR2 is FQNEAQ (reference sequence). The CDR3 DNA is TGTGCCAGCAGCTCCTCGAACTCTAACTATGGCTACACCTTC. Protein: CASSSSNSNYGYTF.

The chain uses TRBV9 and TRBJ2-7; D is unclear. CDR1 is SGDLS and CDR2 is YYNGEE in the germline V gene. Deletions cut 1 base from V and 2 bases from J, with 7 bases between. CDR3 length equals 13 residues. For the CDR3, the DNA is TGTGCCAGCAGCGTATCTCGCACCTACGAGCAGTACTTC. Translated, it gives CASSVSRTYEQYF.

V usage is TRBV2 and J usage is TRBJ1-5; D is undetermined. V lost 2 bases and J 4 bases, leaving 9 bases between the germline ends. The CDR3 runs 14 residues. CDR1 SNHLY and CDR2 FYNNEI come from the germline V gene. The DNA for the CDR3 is TGTGCCAGCAGTGAAAGGGTGGGGAATCAGCCCCAGCATTTT. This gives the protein CASSERVGNQPQHF. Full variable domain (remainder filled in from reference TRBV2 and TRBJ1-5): EPEVTQTPSHQVTQMGQEVILRCVPISNHLYFYWYRQILGQKVEFLVSFYNNEISEKSEIFDDQFSVERPDGSNFTLKIRSTKLEDSAMYFCASSERVGNQPQHFGDGTRLSIL.

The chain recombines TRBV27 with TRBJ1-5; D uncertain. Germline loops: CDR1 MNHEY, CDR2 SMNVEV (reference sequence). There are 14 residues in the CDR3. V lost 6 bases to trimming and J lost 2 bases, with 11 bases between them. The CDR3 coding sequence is TGTGCCAGCAGCTTAGCCGGGGGCAATCAGCCCCAGCATTTT. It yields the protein CASSLAGGNQPQHF.

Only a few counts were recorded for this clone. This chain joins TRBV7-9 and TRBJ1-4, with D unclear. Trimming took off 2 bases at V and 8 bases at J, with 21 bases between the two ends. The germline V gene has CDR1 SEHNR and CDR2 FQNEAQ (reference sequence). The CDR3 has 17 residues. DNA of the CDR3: TGTGCCAGCAGCTTACCCCGCCGGCCCCGAAGTGTGGAAAAACTGTTTTTT. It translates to CASSLPRRPRSVEKLFF. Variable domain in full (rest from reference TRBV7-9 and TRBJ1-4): DTGVSQNPRHKITKRGQNVTFRCDPISEHNRLYWYRQTLGQGPEFLTYFQNEAQLEKSRLLSDRFSAERPKGSFSTLEIQRTEQGDSAMYLCASSLPRRPRSVEKLFFGSGTQLSVL.

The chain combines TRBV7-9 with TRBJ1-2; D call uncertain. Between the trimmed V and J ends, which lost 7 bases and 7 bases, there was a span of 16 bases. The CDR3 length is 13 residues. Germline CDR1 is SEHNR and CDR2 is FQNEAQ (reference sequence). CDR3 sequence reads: CASKSAEGFGYTF. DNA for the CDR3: TGTGCCAGCAAGTCAGCGGAGGGCTTTGGCTACACCTTC.

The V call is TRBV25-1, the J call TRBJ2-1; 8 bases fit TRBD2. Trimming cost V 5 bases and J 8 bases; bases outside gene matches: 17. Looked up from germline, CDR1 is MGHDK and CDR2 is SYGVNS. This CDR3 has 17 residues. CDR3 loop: CASSTPGLDILHDEQFF. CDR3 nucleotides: TGTGCCAGCAGTACGCCGGGACTAGATATATTGCACGATGAGCAGTTCTTC.

CDR3 sequence reads: CASSSGGSSYEQYF. CDR3 DNA: TGTGCCAGCAGTTCCGGGGGTAGCTCCTACGAGCAGTACTTC. The genes are TRBV6-5 and TRBJ2-7; D possibly corresponds to TRBD2 (6 bases). The CDR3 contains 14 residues. The V gene lost 4 bases and the J gene lost 0 bases, with 10 bases spanning the gap. CDR1 is MNHEY and CDR2 is SVGAGI in the germline V gene.

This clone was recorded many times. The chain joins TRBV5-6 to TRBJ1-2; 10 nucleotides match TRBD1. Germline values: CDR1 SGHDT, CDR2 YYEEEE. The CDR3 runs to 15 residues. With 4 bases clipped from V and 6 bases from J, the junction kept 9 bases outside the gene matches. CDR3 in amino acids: CASSGDRGLRDGYTF. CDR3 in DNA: TGTGCCAGCAGCGGCGACAGGGGGCTACGGGATGGCTACACCTTC.

The CDR3, as DNA: TGTGCCAGCAGCGTGGGGGGGACTGGAAACACCATATATTTT. Protein product: CASSVGGTGNTIYF. The chain recombines TRBV9 with TRBJ1-3; TRBD1 might be the D (5 bases). CDR1 and CDR2 (germline): SGDLS, YYNGEE. V shed 2 bases and J shed 2 bases, with 8 bases lying between them. The CDR3 sequence is 14 residues long.